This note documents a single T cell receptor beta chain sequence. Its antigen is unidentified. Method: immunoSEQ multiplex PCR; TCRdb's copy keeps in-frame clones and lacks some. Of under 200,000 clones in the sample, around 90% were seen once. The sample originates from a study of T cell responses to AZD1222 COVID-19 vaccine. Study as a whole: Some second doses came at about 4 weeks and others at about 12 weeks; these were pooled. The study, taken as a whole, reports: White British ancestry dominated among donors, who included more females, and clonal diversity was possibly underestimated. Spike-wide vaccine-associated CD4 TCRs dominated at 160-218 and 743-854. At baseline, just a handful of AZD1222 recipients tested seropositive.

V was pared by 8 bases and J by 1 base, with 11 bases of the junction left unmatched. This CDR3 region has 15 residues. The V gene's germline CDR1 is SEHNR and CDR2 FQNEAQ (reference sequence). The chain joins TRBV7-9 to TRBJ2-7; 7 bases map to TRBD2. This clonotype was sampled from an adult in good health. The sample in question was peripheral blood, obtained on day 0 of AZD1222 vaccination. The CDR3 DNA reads TGTGCCAGCGAGTCGCGGGAGTTTCGTTCCTACGAGCAGTACTTC. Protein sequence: CASESREFRSYEQYF. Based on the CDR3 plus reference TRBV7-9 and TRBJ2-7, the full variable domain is DTGVSQNPRHKITKRGQNVTFRCDPISEHNRLYWYRQTLGQGPEFLTYFQNEAQLEKSRLLSDRFSAERPKGSFSTLEIQRTEQGDSAMYLCASESREFRSYEQYFGPGTRLTVT.